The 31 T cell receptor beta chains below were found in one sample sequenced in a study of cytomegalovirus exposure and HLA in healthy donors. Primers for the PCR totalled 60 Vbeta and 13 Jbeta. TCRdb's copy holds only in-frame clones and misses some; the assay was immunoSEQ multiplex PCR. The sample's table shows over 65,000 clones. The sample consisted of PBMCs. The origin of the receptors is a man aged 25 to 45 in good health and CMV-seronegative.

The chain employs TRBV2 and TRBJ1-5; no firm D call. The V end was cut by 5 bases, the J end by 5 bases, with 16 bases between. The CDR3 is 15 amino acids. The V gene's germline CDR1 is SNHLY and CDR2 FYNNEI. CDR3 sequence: CASSLALPAYQPQHF. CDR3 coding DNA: TGTGCCAGCAGTTTAGCTTTACCGGCTTATCAGCCCCAGCATTTT. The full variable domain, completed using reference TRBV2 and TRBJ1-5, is EPEVTQTPSHQVTQMGQEVILRCVPISNHLYFYWYRQILGQKVEFLVSFYNNEISEKSEIFDDQFSVERPDGSNFTLKIRSTKLEDSAMYFCASSLALPAYQPQHFGDGTRLSIL.

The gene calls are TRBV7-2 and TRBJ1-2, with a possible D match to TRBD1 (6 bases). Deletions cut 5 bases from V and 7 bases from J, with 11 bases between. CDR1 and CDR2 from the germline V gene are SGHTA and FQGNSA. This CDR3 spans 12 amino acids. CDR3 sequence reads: CASSRGGVGYTF. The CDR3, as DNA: TGTGCCAGCAGCAGGGGGGGGGTTGGCTACACCTTC.

The CDR3 spells CASSPISGRGSYEQYF. The DNA for the CDR3 is TGTGCCAGCAGTCCCATTAGCGGGAGGGGATCCTACGAGCAGTACTTC. V usage is TRBV27 and J usage is TRBJ2-7; 11 bases fit TRBD2. Trimming took 5 bases from V and 1 from J; bases not matched to a gene: 7. This CDR3 has 16 amino acids. CDR1 is MNHEY, CDR2 SMNVEV, per germline (reference sequence).

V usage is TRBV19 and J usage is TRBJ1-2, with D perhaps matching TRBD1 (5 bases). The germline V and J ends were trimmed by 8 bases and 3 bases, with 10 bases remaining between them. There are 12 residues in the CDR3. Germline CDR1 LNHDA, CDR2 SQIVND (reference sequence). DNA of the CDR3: TGTGCCAGTTCGACAGTAGACTATGGCTACACCTTC. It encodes CASSTVDYGYTF.

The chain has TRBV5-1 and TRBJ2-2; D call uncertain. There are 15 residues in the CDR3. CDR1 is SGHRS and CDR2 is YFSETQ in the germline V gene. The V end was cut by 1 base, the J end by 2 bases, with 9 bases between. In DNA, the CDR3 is TGCGCCAGCAGCTTGATGCGCGGAAACACCGGGGAGCTGTTTTTT. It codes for CASSLMRGNTGELFF. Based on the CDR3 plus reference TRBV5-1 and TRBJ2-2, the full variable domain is KAGVTQTPRYLIKTRGQQVTLSCSPISGHRSVSWYQQTPGQGLQFLFEYFSETQRNKGNFPGRFSGRQFSNSRSEMNVSTLELGDSALYLCASSLMRGNTGELFFGEGSRLTVL.

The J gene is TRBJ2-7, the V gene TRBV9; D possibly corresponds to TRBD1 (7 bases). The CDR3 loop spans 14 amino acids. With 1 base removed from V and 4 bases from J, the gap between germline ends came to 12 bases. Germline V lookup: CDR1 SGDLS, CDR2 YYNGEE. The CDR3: CASSVSGGKYEQYF. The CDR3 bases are TGTGCCAGCAGCGTATCAGGGGGGAAATACGAGCAGTACTTC.

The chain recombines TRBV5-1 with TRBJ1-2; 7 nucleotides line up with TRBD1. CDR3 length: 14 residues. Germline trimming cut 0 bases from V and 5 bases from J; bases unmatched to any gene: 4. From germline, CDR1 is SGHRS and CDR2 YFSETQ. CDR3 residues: CASSLEQGSYGYTF. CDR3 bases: TGCGCCAGCAGCTTGGAACAGGGGTCGTATGGCTACACCTTC.

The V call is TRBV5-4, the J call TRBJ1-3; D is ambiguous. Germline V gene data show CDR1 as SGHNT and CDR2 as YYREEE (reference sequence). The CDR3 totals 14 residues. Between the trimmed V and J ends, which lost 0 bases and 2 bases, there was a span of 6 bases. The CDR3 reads CASSLDGTGNTIYF. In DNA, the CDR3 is TGTGCCAGCAGCTTGGACGGGACTGGAAACACCATATATTTT.

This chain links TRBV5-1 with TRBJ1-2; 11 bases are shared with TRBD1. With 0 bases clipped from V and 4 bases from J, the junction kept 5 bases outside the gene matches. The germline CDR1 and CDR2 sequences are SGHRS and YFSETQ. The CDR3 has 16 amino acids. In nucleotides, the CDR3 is TGCGCCAGCAGCTTGGACCCCGGGACAGGGGGCTATGGCTACACCTTC. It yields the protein CASSLDPGTGGYGYTF.

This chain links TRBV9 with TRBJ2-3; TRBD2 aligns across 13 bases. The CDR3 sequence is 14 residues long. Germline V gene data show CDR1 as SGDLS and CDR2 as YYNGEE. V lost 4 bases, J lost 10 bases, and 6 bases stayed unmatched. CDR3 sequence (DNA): TGTGCCAGCAGCTCCCGGACTAGCGGGAGTCCGCAGTATTTT. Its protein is CASSSRTSGSPQYF.

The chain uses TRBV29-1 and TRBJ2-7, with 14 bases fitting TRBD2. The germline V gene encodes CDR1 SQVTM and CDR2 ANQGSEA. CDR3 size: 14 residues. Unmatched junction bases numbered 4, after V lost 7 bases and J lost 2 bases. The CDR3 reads CSAQTSGRAYEQYF. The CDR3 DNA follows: TGCAGCGCTCAGACTAGCGGGAGGGCCTACGAGCAGTACTTC.

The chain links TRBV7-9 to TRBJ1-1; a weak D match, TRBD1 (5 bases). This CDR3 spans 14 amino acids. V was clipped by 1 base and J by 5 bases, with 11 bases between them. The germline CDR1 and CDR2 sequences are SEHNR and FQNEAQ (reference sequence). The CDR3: CASSLVGQGTEAFF. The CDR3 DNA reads TGTGCCAGCAGCTTAGTGGGCCAGGGAACTGAAGCTTTCTTT.

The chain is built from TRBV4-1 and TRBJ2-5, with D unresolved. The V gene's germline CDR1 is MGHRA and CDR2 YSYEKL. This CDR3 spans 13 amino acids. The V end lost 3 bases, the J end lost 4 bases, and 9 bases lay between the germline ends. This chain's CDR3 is CASSHLPVETQYF. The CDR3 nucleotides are TGCGCCAGCAGCCACTTACCGGTAGAGACCCAGTACTTC.

The CDR3 here is CASDGQGAGYGYTF. Written as DNA, the CDR3 is TGTGCCAGCGATGGACAGGGTGCAGGTTATGGCTACACCTTC. V is TRBV2 and J is TRBJ1-2, with 8 bases aligning to TRBD1. Germline CDR1 is SNHLY and CDR2 is FYNNEI. The CDR3 length is 14 residues. The V segment lost 8 bases and the J segment 5 bases; nucleotides outside the gene matches: 10.

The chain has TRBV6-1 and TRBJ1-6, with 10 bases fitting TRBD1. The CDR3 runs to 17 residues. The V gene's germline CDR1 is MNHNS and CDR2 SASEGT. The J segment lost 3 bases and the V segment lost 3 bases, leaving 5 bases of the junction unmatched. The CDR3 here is CASSDGQGGLYNSPLHF. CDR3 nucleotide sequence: TGTGCCAGCAGTGATGGACAGGGGGGTCTCTATAATTCACCCCTCCACTTT.

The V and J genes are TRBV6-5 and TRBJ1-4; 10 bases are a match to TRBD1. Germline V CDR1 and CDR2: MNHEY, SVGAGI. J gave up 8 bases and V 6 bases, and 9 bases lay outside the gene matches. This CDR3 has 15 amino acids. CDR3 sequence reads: CASSSPGQGSEKLFF. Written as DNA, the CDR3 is TGTGCCAGCAGCTCCCCGGGACAGGGGAGCGAAAAACTGTTTTTT.

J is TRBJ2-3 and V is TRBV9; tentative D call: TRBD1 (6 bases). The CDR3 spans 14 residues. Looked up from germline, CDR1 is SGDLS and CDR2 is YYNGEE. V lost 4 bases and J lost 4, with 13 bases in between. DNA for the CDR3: TGTGCCAGCAGCTTAAATCCAGGGGCAGATACGCAGTATTTT. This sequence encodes CASSLNPGADTQYF. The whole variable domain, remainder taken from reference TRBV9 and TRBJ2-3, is DSGVTQTPKHLITATGQRVTLRCSPRSGDLSVYWYQQSLDQGLQFLIQYYNGEERAKGNILERFSAQQFPDLHSELNLSSLELGDSALYFCASSLNPGADTQYFGPGTRLTVL.

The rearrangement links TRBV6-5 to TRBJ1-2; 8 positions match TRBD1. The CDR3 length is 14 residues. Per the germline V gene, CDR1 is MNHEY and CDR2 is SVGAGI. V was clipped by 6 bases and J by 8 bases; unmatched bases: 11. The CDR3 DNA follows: TGTGCCAGCAGCCGGACAGGGACGTTGAGAGGCTACACCTTC. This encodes CASSRTGTLRGYTF.

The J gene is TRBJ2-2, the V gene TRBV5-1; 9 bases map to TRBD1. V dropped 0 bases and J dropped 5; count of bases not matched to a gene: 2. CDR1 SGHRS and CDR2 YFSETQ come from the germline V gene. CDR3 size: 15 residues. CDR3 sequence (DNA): TGCGCCAGCAGCTTGGTCGGGACAGGGACCGGGGAGCTGTTTTTT. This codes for CASSLVGTGTGELFF.

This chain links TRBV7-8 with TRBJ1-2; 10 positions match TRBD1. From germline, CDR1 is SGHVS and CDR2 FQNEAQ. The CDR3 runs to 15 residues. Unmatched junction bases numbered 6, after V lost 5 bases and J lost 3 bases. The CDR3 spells CASSGWDRGDYGYTF. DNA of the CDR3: TGTGCCAGCAGCGGTTGGGACAGGGGCGACTATGGCTACACCTTC. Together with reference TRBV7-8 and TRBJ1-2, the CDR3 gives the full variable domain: GAGVSQSPRYKVAKRGQDVALRCDPISGHVSLFWYQQALGQGPEFLTYFQNEAQLDKSGLPSDRFFAERPEGSVSTLKIQRTQQEDSAVYLCASSGWDRGDYGYTFGSGTRLTVV.

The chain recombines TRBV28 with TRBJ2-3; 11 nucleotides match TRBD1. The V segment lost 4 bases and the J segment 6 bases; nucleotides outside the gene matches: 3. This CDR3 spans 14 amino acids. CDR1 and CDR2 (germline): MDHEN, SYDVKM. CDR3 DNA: TGTGCCAGCAGTTCGGACAGGGGGCCGGATACGCAGTATTTT. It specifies CASSSDRGPDTQYF.

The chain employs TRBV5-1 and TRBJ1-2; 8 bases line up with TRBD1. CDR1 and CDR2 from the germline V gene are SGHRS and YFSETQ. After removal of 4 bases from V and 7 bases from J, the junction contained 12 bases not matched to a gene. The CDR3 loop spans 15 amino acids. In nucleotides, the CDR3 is TGCGCCAGCAGCGATCCAGGGGGCCATATAATTGGCTACACCTTC. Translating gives CASSDPGGHIIGYTF.

Here the CDR3 DNA reads TGTGCCAGCAGCCCTGAGACAGGAGAAGAGACCCAGTACTTC. Its translation is CASSPETGEETQYF. The rearrangement links TRBV7-6 to TRBJ2-5; a possible D gene is TRBD1 (6 bases). The germline V gene has CDR1 SGHVS and CDR2 FNYEAQ. Trimming shortened V by 5 bases and J by 3 bases, and 13 bases separated the two germline ends. The CDR3 totals 14 residues.

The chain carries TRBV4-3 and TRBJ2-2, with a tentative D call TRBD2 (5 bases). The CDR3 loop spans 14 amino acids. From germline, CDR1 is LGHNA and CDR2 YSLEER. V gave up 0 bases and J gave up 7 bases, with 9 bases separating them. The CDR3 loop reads CASSQDTGGGELFF. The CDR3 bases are TGCGCCAGCAGCCAAGATACTGGAGGCGGGGAGCTGTTTTTT.

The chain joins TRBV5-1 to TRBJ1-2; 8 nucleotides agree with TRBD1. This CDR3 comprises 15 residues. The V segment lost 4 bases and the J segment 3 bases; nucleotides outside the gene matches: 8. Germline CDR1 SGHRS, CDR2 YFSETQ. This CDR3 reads CASSPGQGGDYGYTF. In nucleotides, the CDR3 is TGCGCCAGCAGCCCAGGACAGGGCGGTGACTATGGCTACACCTTC. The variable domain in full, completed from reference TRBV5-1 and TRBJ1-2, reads KAGVTQTPRYLIKTRGQQVTLSCSPISGHRSVSWYQQTPGQGLQFLFEYFSETQRNKGNFPGRFSGRQFSNSRSEMNVSTLELGDSALYLCASSPGQGGDYGYTFGSGTRLTVV.

The DNA for the CDR3 is TGTGCCAGCAGCTCCGTCCCGTCAGATGAAAAACTGTTTTTT. As protein: CASSSVPSDEKLFF. The chain couples TRBV5-4 to TRBJ1-4; D is unclear. V was shortened by 3 bases and J by 6 bases, with 12 bases between the two germline ends. The CDR3 has 14 amino acids. Germline CDR1 SGHNT, CDR2 YYREEE (reference sequence).

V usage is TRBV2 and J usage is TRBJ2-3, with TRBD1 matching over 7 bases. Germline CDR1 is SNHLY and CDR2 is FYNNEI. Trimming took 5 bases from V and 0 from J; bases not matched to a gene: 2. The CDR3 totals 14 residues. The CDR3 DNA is TGTGCCAGCAGTCGACAGGGTAGCACAGATACGCAGTATTTT. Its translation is CASSRQGSTDTQYF.

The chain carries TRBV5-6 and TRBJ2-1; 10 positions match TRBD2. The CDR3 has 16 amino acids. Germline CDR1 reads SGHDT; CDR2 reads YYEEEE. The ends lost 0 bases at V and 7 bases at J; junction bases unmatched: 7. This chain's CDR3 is CASSLEREGLGNEQFF. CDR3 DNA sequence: TGTGCCAGCAGCTTGGAGCGGGAGGGCCTAGGGAATGAGCAGTTCTTC.

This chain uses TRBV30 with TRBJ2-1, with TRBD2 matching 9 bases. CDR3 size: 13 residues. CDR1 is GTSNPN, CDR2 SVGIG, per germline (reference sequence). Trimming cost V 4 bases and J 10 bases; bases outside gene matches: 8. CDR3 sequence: CAWIPSLAGEQFF. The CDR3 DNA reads TGTGCCTGGATTCCCTCCCTAGCGGGAGAGCAGTTCTTC.

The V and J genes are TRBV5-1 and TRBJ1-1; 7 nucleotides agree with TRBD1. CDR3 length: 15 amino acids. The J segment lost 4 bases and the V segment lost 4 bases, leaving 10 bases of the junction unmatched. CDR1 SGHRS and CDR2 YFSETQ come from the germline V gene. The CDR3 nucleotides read TGCGCCAGCAGCCCAGACAGGGATGGGAGCACTGAAGCTTTCTTT. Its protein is CASSPDRDGSTEAFF.

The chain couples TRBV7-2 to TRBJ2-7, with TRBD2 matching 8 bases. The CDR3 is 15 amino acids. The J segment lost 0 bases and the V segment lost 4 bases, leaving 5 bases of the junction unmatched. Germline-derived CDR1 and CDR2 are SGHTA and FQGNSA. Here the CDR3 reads CASSSQSGGSYEQYF. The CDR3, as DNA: TGTGCCAGCAGCTCGCAGAGCGGGGGCTCCTACGAGCAGTACTTC.